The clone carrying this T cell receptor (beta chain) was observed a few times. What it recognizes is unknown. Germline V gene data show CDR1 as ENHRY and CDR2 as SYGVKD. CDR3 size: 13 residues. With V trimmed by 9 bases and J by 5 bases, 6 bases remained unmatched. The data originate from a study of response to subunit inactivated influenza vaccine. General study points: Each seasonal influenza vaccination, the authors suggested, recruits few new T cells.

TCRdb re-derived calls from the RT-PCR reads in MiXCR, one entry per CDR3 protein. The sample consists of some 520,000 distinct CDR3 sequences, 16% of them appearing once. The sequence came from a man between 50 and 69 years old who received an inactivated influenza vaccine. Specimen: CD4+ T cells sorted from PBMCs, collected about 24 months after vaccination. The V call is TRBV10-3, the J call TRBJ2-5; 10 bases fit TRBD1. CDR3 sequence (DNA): TGTGCCATAAGGACAGGGGGAATGGAGACCCAGTACTTC. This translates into CAIRTGGMETQYF.